Presented here are 27 T cell receptor beta chains from one specimen sequenced in a study of PD-L1 blockade in urothelial cancer. Assay: immunoSEQ multiplex PCR; the TCRdb copy retains only in-frame clones and omits some. This sample has 100,000 or so clones, with 91% found just once. Sample: PBMCs, taken around atezolizumab (anti-PD-L1) treatment. All receptors come from a woman older than 75 with urothelial cancer.

A single count supports this clone. This chain links TRBV18 with TRBJ1-1; TRBD1 agrees at 9 bases. Germline V lookup: CDR1 KGHSH, CDR2 LQKENI. This CDR3 comprises 15 residues. V trimming: 4 bases; J trimming: 5 bases; junction bases outside the gene matches: 8. CDR3 loop: CASSQKTGGETEAFF. Written as DNA, the CDR3 is TGTGCCAGCTCACAAAAGACAGGGGGGGAGACTGAAGCTTTCTTT.

The chain links TRBV29-1 to TRBJ1-3, with D possibly matching TRBD1 (6 bases). Trimming removed 7 bases at V and 0 bases at J, with 19 bases between. Germline V lookup: CDR1 SQVTM, CDR2 ANQGSEA. There are 16 residues in the CDR3. The CDR3 reads CSAQGSRGPSGNTIYF. In DNA form, the CDR3 reads TGCAGCGCCCAAGGCAGCAGGGGCCCCTCTGGAAACACCATATATTTT.

The chain employs TRBV6-6 and TRBJ2-1; 8 nucleotides agree with TRBD2. This CDR3 spans 16 amino acids. From germline, CDR1 is MNHNY and CDR2 SVGAGI (reference sequence). V shed 2 bases and J 2 bases; nucleotides not matched to a gene: 5. The CDR3 is CASSYGASGPYNEQFF. CDR3 coding DNA: TGTGCCAGCAGTTACGGGGCTAGCGGGCCCTACAATGAGCAGTTCTTC.

The rearrangement uses TRBV19 and TRBJ1-5, with a weak D call TRBD1 (6 bases). Per germline, CDR1 LNHDA and CDR2 SQIVND (reference sequence). V lost 4 bases to trimming and J lost 1 base, with 11 bases between them. CDR3 length: 15 residues. CDR3 sequence: CASSTIQGSNQPQHF. In nucleotides, the CDR3 is TGTGCCAGTAGTACAATCCAGGGGAGCAATCAGCCCCAGCATTTT.

This clone was observed once. The chain joins TRBV6-1 to TRBJ2-7; tentative D call: TRBD2 (6 bases). With 1 base removed from V and 0 bases from J, the gap between germline ends came to 13 bases. CDR3 length: 16 amino acids. Germline CDR1 is MNHNS and CDR2 is SASEGT. CDR3 sequence: CASSEEVGGHSYEQYF. The CDR3 DNA reads TGTGCCAGCAGTGAAGAGGTAGGAGGGCACTCCTACGAGCAGTACTTC.

J is TRBJ1-1 and V is TRBV11-3; D ambiguous. The CDR3 runs 13 residues. V was clipped by 3 bases and J by 1 base, with 6 bases between them. The germline CDR1 and CDR2 sequences are SGHNT and YENEEA. DNA for the CDR3: TGTGCCAGCAGCTTTCGTCGGAACACTGAAGCTTTCTTT. Its protein product is CASSFRRNTEAFF.

The J gene is TRBJ2-7, the V gene TRBV19; TRBD1 might be the D (6 bases). This CDR3 is 14 amino acids long. V was trimmed by 6 bases and J by 0 bases, leaving 12 bases between them. CDR1 and CDR2 (germline): LNHDA, SQIVND (reference sequence). CDR3 region: CASSVGTTSYEQYF. CDR3 nucleotides: TGTGCCAGTAGCGTGGGGACAACCTCCTACGAGCAGTACTTC.

The chain recombines TRBV5-1 with TRBJ2-5; TRBD1 might be the D (7 bases). This CDR3 region has 14 residues. Trimming removed 5 bases from V and 5 bases from J, with 16 bases in between. The germline CDR1 and CDR2 sequences are SGHRS and YFSETQ. Written as DNA, the CDR3 is TGCGCCAGCAGGAGCAGGGGGGTTTCGGAGACCCAGTACTTC. It encodes CASRSRGVSETQYF.

The chain is built from TRBV9 and TRBJ2-1; tentatively, D is TRBD2 (6 bases). The V and J ends lost 7 bases and 5 bases respectively, with 10 bases between them. Germline V CDR1 and CDR2: SGDLS, YYNGEE. The CDR3 runs to 12 residues. The CDR3: CASGRPHNEQFF. The CDR3 DNA is TGTGCCAGCGGGAGGCCACACAATGAGCAGTTCTTC.

This chain connects TRBV6-4 to TRBJ1-6, with TRBD1 matching 8 bases. Germline V gene sequence: CDR1 MRHNA, CDR2 SNTAGT. Trimming took 4 bases from V and 14 from J; bases not matched to a gene: 16. CDR3 length: 16 amino acids. DNA for the CDR3: TGTGCCAGCAGTGGACCGGGACAGGAATTTTATTTCACCCTCCACTTT. As protein: CASSGPGQEFYFTLHF.

This rearrangement joins TRBV7-6 to TRBJ2-2; TRBD1 matches 8 bases. From germline, CDR1 is SGHVS and CDR2 FNYEAQ. This CDR3 has 17 amino acids. V shed 2 bases, J shed 6 bases, and the junction held 11 bases outside the gene matches. The CDR3 nucleotides read TGTGCCAGCAGCTTAACACCCGCAGGGGGCGCATCCGGGGAGCTGTTTTTT. Translation: CASSLTPAGGASGELFF.

The chain combines TRBV19 with TRBJ2-7, with TRBD2 identical over 9 bases. CDR3 length equals 15 residues. The V gene's germline CDR1 is LNHDA and CDR2 SQIVND (reference sequence). V was clipped by 6 bases and J by 4 bases; unmatched bases: 10. CDR3 sequence reads: CASRRAGGEFYEQYF. CDR3 nucleotide sequence: TGTGCCAGTAGGCGAGCGGGAGGCGAGTTTTACGAGCAGTACTTC.

The chain links TRBV27 to TRBJ1-4; D is perhaps TRBD1 (5 bases). The CDR3 consists of 15 residues. The V end was cut by 0 bases, the J end by 3 bases, with 8 bases between. CDR1 MNHEY and CDR2 SMNVEV come from the germline V gene (reference sequence). For the CDR3, the DNA is TGTGCCAGCAGTTTATCGGGGGGGTCTAATGAAAAACTGTTTTTT. It translates to CASSLSGGSNEKLFF.

This chain connects TRBV7-2 to TRBJ2-1; no clear D gene. Germline CDR1 reads SGHTA; CDR2 reads FQGNSA. V was cut by 5 bases and J by 10 bases, with 15 bases left in between. This CDR3 comprises 13 residues. This CDR3 is CASSVNTYSEQFF. CDR3 in DNA: TGTGCCAGCAGCGTAAACACCTATAGCGAGCAGTTCTTC.

The chain has TRBV28 and TRBJ2-7, with 10 bases identical to TRBD1. The trim removed 5 bases at V and 6 bases at J, leaving 7 bases unmatched. CDR3 size: 14 residues. CDR1 and CDR2 (germline): MDHEN, SYDVKM. The CDR3 DNA follows: TGTGCCAGCAGTCGTCCCGGGACAGGGGCCGAGCAGTACTTC. This codes for CASSRPGTGAEQYF.

This clone is a singleton in its sample. The J gene is TRBJ2-3, the V gene TRBV29-1; TRBD2 is a possible D gene (6 bases). Trimming took 6 bases from V and 3 from J, leaving 13 bases between them. Per the germline V gene, CDR1 is SQVTM and CDR2 is ANQGSEA. The CDR3 runs to 13 residues. The CDR3 spells CSVDLSGTDTQYF. For the CDR3, the DNA is TGCAGCGTAGATTTGAGCGGGACAGATACGCAGTATTTT.

This chain uses TRBV5-1 with TRBJ2-3, with TRBD2 matching 9 bases. The CDR3 has 17 residues. Germline-derived CDR1 and CDR2 are SGHRS and YFSETQ. V lost 0 bases, J lost 2 bases, and 7 bases stayed unmatched. The CDR3 bases are TGCGCCAGCAGCTTGGAGGGTAGCGGGAGTTACACAGATACGCAGTATTTT. It specifies CASSLEGSGSYTDTQYF.

The chain combines TRBV27 with TRBJ1-1; D unresolved. The CDR3 sequence is 14 residues long. V lost 2 bases and J lost 2, with 9 bases in between. The germline V gene has CDR1 MNHEY and CDR2 SMNVEV (reference sequence). CDR3 nucleotide sequence: TGTGCCAGCAGTTTAGCTGCAGGAAACACTGAAGCTTTCTTT. Protein product: CASSLAAGNTEAFF.

V gene TRBV27 combines with J gene TRBJ1-1; 9 nucleotides match TRBD1. The trim removed 5 bases at V and 5 bases at J, leaving 12 bases unmatched. The CDR3 covers 16 residues. The germline CDR1 and CDR2 sequences are MNHEY and SMNVEV (reference sequence). DNA of the CDR3: TGTGCCAGCAGTCTAGACCTGACAGGGGGGGGGACTGAAGCTTTCTTT. It yields the protein CASSLDLTGGGTEAFF.

The rearrangement uses TRBV13 and TRBJ1-2; 11 nucleotides match TRBD1. CDR1 and CDR2 (germline): PRHDT, FYEKMQ (reference sequence). Trimming removed 5 bases from V and 4 bases from J; junction bases left unmatched: 9. The CDR3 length is 16 residues. The CDR3 region is CASSPGTGGRSYGYTF. CDR3 coding DNA: TGTGCCAGCAGCCCGGGGACAGGGGGGCGTTCCTATGGCTACACCTTC.

The chain employs TRBV27 and TRBJ2-6; 8 bases align to TRBD1. The CDR3 runs 17 residues. V shed 6 bases and J 1 base; nucleotides not matched to a gene: 8. CDR1 is MNHEY and CDR2 is SMNVEV in the germline V gene (reference sequence). CDR3 bases: TGTGCCAGCAGAGAGGTCCAGGGGGCGTCTGGGGCCAACGTCCTGACTTTC. It yields the protein CASREVQGASGANVLTF.

The V gene is TRBV2, the J gene TRBJ2-1; D gene unclear. Germline V gives CDR1 SNHLY, CDR2 FYNNEI. The CDR3 runs to 15 residues. V lost 4 bases and J 0 bases, leaving 10 bases between the germline ends. The CDR3 region is CASSVTRSSYNEQFF. The CDR3, as DNA: TGTGCCAGCAGTGTTACGCGAAGCTCCTACAATGAGCAGTTCTTC. Looking up the rest from reference TRBV2 and TRBJ2-1 gives the full variable domain: EPEVTQTPSHQVTQMGQEVILRCVPISNHLYFYWYRQILGQKVEFLVSFYNNEISEKSEIFDDQFSVERPDGSNFTLKIRSTKLEDSAMYFCASSVTRSSYNEQFFGPGTRLTVL.

V usage is TRBV7-9 and J usage is TRBJ2-1; 14 nucleotides align to TRBD2. The CDR3 length is 19 residues. The J segment lost 8 bases and the V segment lost 3 bases, leaving 15 bases of the junction unmatched. Germline CDR1 reads SEHNR; CDR2 reads FQNEAQ (reference sequence). CDR3 region: CASSLGLAGVGNIGDEQFF. CDR3 nucleotides: TGTGCCAGCAGCTTGGGACTAGCGGGAGTCGGAAATATAGGCGATGAGCAGTTCTTC. Drawing the rest from reference TRBV7-9 and TRBJ2-1, the complete variable domain is DTGVSQNPRHKITKRGQNVTFRCDPISEHNRLYWYRQTLGQGPEFLTYFQNEAQLEKSRLLSDRFSAERPKGSFSTLEIQRTEQGDSAMYLCASSLGLAGVGNIGDEQFFGPGTRLTVL.

V is TRBV28 and J is TRBJ1-2; 12 nucleotides agree with TRBD1. The V and J ends lost 6 bases and 2 bases, in that order; junction bases with no gene match: 7. This CDR3 has 16 amino acids. CDR1 is MDHEN and CDR2 is SYDVKM in the germline V gene. CDR3 nucleotides: TGTGCCAGCAGCCTCCCGGGACAGGGGGCGAACTATGGCTACACCTTC. Protein product: CASSLPGQGANYGYTF.

Notes on this clone: A read error may account for a junction end that differs from germline. This chain connects TRBV15 to TRBJ2-1, with 7 bases matching TRBD2. The CDR3 totals 12 residues. The germline V gene encodes CDR1 LNHNV and CDR2 YYDKDF (reference sequence). The CDR3 DNA sequence: TGTGCCACCAGCAGAGAGACTAGCCTTTTAATCTTC. It is translated as CATSRETSLLIF.

This chain uses TRBV14 with TRBJ1-5; D gene ambiguous. The CDR3 runs to 14 residues. V lost 4 bases and J lost 0, with 7 bases in between. Germline V gene lookup returns CDR1 SGHDN and CDR2 FVKESK. Written as DNA, the CDR3 is TGTGCCAGCAGCCCCCATCATAGCAATCAGCCCCAGCATTTT. Translating it yields CASSPHHSNQPQHF.

The chain links TRBV5-4 to TRBJ1-2; D is ambiguous. This CDR3 is built from 14 residues. Germline lookup yields CDR1 SGHNT and CDR2 YYREEE (reference sequence). V was cut by 0 bases and J by 8 bases, with 14 bases left in between. The CDR3 region is CASSLVSQTGGYTF. The CDR3 nucleotides read TGTGCCAGCAGCTTGGTCTCACAAACGGGGGGCTACACCTTC.